These 10 T cell receptor beta chains were sequenced from one sample in a study of cytomegalovirus exposure and HLA in healthy donors (dated by TCRdb to about 2017). Library prep was done by the immunoSEQ multiplex PCR assay. For the multiplex PCR, a mixture combining 60 forward primers for TCR Vbeta segments and 13 reverse primers for TCR Jbeta segments was used. TCRdb holds this immuneACCESS table with in-frame rearrangements only. Some clones are missing; in checked studies, unresolved V genes explain under half, and the rest has no known cause. The sample profile shows approximately 160,000 clones; about 75% of them were found once. About 7.4% of the sample is in the top ten clones. Material: PBMCs. The receptors stem from a male donor in good health and CMV-seropositive.

In its sample, this clone was seen once. The genes are TRBV19 and TRBJ1-2; 9 bases agree with TRBD1. CDR1 and CDR2 from the germline V gene are LNHDA and SQIVND (reference sequence). V was pared by 3 bases and J by 3 bases, with 14 bases of the junction left unmatched. This CDR3 region has 18 residues. The CDR3 is CASSILPGQGEVDYGYTF. The CDR3 region has the DNA TGTGCCAGTAGTATCCTACCGGGACAGGGAGAGGTCGACTATGGCTACACCTTC.

The rearrangement uses TRBV5-1 and TRBJ2-2; D is possibly TRBD1 (5 bases). The V end was cut by 6 bases, the J end by 2 bases, with 29 bases between. Per germline, CDR1 SGHRS and CDR2 YFSETQ. This CDR3 contains 20 residues. The CDR3 loop is CASTYRQHFSVHANTGELFF. In nucleotides, the CDR3 is TGCGCCAGCACATACCGACAGCATTTCTCCGTCCACGCTAACACCGGGGAGCTGTTTTTT. The complete variable domain, with remaining parts taken from reference TRBV5-1 and TRBJ2-2, reads KAGVTQTPRYLIKTRGQQVTLSCSPISGHRSVSWYQQTPGQGLQFLFEYFSETQRNKGNFPGRFSGRQFSNSRSEMNVSTLELGDSALYLCASTYRQHFSVHANTGELFFGEGSRLTVL.

The chain joins TRBV11-2 to TRBJ2-1; D perhaps matches TRBD2 (5 bases). This CDR3 is built from 14 residues. The germline V and J ends were trimmed by 0 bases and 9 bases, with 12 bases remaining between them. From germline, CDR1 is SGHAT and CDR2 FQNNGV. The CDR3: CASSLDGELTEQFF. CDR3 coding DNA: TGTGCCAGCAGCTTAGATGGGGAGTTAACTGAGCAGTTCTTC.

Points on this clone: Other DNA sequences from this sample encode an identical CDR3 as well. This sequence joins TRBV5-1 and TRBJ1-1; weak D call: TRBD1 (5 bases). The ends were cut back, 0 bases at V and 1 base at J, with 10 bases in the middle. Germline V gene data show CDR1 as SGHRS and CDR2 as YFSETQ. The CDR3 runs 15 residues. The CDR3 sequence: CASSLVAGSNTEAFF. In nucleotides, the CDR3 is TGCGCCAGCAGCTTGGTCGCAGGGTCGAACACTGAAGCTTTCTTT.

The J gene is TRBJ1-4, the V gene TRBV2; TRBD1 matches 9 bases. Trimming cost V 4 bases and J 7 bases; bases outside gene matches: 4. The CDR3 runs 14 residues. Per germline, CDR1 SNHLY and CDR2 FYNNEI. The CDR3 DNA sequence: TGTGCCAGCAGTGTACCGACAGGGGGTGAAAAACTGTTTTTT. It yields the protein CASSVPTGGEKLFF. The full variable domain, its missing parts supplied by reference TRBV2 and TRBJ1-4, is EPEVTQTPSHQVTQMGQEVILRCVPISNHLYFYWYRQILGQKVEFLVSFYNNEISEKSEIFDDQFSVERPDGSNFTLKIRSTKLEDSAMYFCASSVPTGGEKLFFGSGTQLSVL.

Remarks on this clone: This same CDR3 is encoded by further DNA sequences in the sample. V gene TRBV2 combines with J gene TRBJ2-7; 9 bases fit TRBD2. This CDR3 has 12 residues. CDR1 SNHLY and CDR2 FYNNEI come from the germline V gene. Trimming at V came to 6 bases and at J to 6 bases, leaving 3 bases not matched to a gene. The CDR3 loop reads CASRGLAGEQYF. In DNA, the CDR3 is TGTGCCAGCAGGGGACTAGCTGGCGAGCAGTACTTC.

V is TRBV9 and J is TRBJ2-2, with 16 bases lining up with TRBD2. J gave up 6 bases and V 4 bases, and 3 bases lay outside the gene matches. The CDR3 runs to 16 residues. Per germline, CDR1 SGDLS and CDR2 YYNGEE. CDR3 sequence: CASSPGLAGGAGELFF. The CDR3 nucleotides read TGTGCCAGCAGCCCGGGACTAGCGGGGGGGGCCGGGGAGCTGTTTTTT.

V is TRBV5-6 and J is TRBJ2-3, with 8 bases matching TRBD1. Germline CDR1 reads SGHDT; CDR2 reads YYEEEE. There are 13 residues in the CDR3. V lost 4 bases and J lost 8; bases outside the gene matches: 6. The CDR3 bases are TGTGCCAGCAGCCCGGGACAGGCGGGTACGCAGTATTTT. Translation: CASSPGQAGTQYF.

The CDR3: CASSPPPGLLYGYTF. CDR3 nucleotide sequence: TGTGCCAGCAGCCCACCACCAGGGCTCCTATATGGCTACACCTTC. The genes are TRBV5-4 and TRBJ1-2; possible D gene TRBD1, 5 bases. CDR1 and CDR2 from the germline V gene are SGHNT and YYREEE (reference sequence). Trimming shortened V by 4 bases and J by 5 bases, and 18 bases separated the two germline ends. The length of the CDR3 is 15 residues.

The genes are TRBV9 and TRBJ1-5, with D unclear. The CDR3 covers 14 residues. V lost 4 bases, J lost 0 bases, and 8 bases lay in between. Germline CDR1 is SGDLS and CDR2 is YYNGEE. The CDR3 region has the DNA TGTGCCAGCAGCTCGGGTCCTAGCAATCAGCCCCAGCATTTT. Translating it yields CASSSGPSNQPQHF. The entire variable domain, with the rest obtained from reference TRBV9 and TRBJ1-5, is as follows: DSGVTQTPKHLITATGQRVTLRCSPRSGDLSVYWYQQSLDQGLQFLIQYYNGEERAKGNILERFSAQQFPDLHSELNLSSLELGDSALYFCASSSGPSNQPQHFGDGTRLSIL.